One TCR beta chain is described in this entry. Antigen: not known. 13 Jbeta primers and 60 Vbeta primers were used for the PCR. Assay used: immunoSEQ multiplex PCR; TCRdb lists only in-frame clones, some missing. Of under 300,000 clones listed, 75% to 85% were seen once; the top ten hold less than 8.5%. These data are taken from a study of cytomegalovirus exposure and HLA in healthy donors. Study-level results: The authors enumerated over 150 TCR beta chains as linked to cytomegalovirus. A later analysis, which compared TCR beta chains of equal frequency, found the HLA-associated ones more clonally expanded.

V lost 6 bases, J lost 0 bases, and 1 base stayed unmatched. From germline, CDR1 is SNHLY and CDR2 FYNNEI. This CDR3 has 14 amino acids. The chain links TRBV2 to TRBJ2-2; 7 bases map to TRBD1. Sample: PBMCs. This TCR was sampled from an older woman in good health and CMV-seropositive. The CDR3 spells CASRGQPNTGELFF. The CDR3 coding sequence is TGTGCCAGCAGGGGACAGCCGAACACCGGGGAGCTGTTTTTT.